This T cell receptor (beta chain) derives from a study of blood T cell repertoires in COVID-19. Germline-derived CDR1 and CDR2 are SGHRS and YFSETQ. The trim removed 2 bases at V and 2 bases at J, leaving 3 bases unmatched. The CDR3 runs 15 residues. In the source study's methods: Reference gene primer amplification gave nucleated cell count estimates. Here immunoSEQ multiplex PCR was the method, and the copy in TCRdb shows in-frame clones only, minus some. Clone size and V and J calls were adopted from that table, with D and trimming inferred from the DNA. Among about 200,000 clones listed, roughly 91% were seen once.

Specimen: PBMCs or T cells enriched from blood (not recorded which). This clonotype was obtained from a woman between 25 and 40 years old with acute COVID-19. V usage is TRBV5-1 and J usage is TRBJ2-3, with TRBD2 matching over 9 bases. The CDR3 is CASSFLAGITDTQYF. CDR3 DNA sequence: TGCGCCAGCAGCTTTCTAGCGGGGATCACAGATACGCAGTATTTT.